The T cell receptor (beta chain) under discussion was sequenced for a study of CD8 T cells in ankylosing spondylitis. Findings and caveats of the study: Apparently characteristic of ankylosing spondylitis blood was a TCR beta motif (eight highly homologous variants).

The CDR3 runs 17 residues. CDR1 SGHRS and CDR2 YFSETQ come from the germline V gene. V gave up 0 bases and J gave up 0 bases; unmatched junction bases: 6. The TCR beta libraries were generated through quantitative 5'-RACE incorporating molecular barcodes. TCRdb reanalysed the 5' RACE reads using MiXCR and keeps one entry per CDR3 protein. This table holds 100,000 or so distinct CDR3 sequences, roughly 9% found once. This clonotype was found many times. Its antigen is not identified. V gene TRBV5-1 combines with J gene TRBJ2-7; the match to TRBD2 covers 10 bases. Sequences were obtained from blood, either unsorted or a sorted T cell fraction (not recorded which). The sequence derives from a male donor with ankylosing spondylitis. In DNA form, the CDR3 reads TGCGCCAGCAGCTTGGCCCTAGCGGGAGAATACTCCTACGAGCAGTACTTC. Protein: CASSLALAGEYSYEQYF.